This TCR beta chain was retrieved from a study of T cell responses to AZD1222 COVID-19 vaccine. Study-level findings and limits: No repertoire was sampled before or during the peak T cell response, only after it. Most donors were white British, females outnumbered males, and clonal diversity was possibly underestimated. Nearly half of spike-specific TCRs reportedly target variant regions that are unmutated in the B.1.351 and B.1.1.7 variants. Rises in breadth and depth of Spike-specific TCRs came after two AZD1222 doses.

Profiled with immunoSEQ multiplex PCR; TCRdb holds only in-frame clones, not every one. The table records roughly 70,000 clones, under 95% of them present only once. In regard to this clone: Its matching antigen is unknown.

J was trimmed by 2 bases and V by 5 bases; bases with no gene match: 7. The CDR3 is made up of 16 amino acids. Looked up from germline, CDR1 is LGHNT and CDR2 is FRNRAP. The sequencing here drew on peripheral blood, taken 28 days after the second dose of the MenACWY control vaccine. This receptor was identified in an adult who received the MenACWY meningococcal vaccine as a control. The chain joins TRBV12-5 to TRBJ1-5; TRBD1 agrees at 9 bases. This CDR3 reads CASGTGQGGGNQPQHF. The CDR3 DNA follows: TGTGCTAGTGGTACGGGACAGGGAGGAGGCAATCAGCCCCAGCATTTT.